Below are 13 T cell receptor beta chains sequenced from a single sample in a study of CD8 T cells in acute hepatitis C reinfection. The study, taken as a whole, reports: Preferential TRBV04 and TRBV06 usage appeared in all groups and was not explained by the naive pool.

The sample's time point: at least 347 days after estimated infection, following spontaneous clearance. Sequencing of hepatitis C virus-specific cells was done ex vivo rather than after in vitro expansion. Repertoires were generated with immunoSEQ multiplex PCR, while TCRdb's copy carries only in-frame clones and drops some. The repertoire holds about 150 clones, 60% to 80% seen once, with 9% to 10% in the top ten. Sample: HCV NS3-1073 tetramer-sorted CD8+ T cells from PBMCs, taken at follow-up. The source is a woman aged 18-29 years who spontaneously cleared hepatitis C infection.

The J gene is TRBJ1-1, the V gene TRBV15; D remains ambiguous. V dropped 0 bases and J dropped 0 bases, with 14 bases sitting between them. The germline V gene has CDR1 LNHNV and CDR2 YYDKDF (reference sequence). This CDR3 comprises 17 residues. The CDR3 DNA sequence: TGTGCCACCAGCAGAGATGAGGGCAGACACATGAACACTGAAGCTTTCTTT. Its protein product is CATSRDEGRHMNTEAFF.

V and J are TRBV4-2 and TRBJ2-2; 9 bases line up with TRBD2. The CDR3 runs to 18 residues. Germline CDR1 is LGHNA and CDR2 is YNFKEQ. V shed 3 bases and J 2 bases; nucleotides not matched to a gene: 10. CDR3 protein: CASSHEIAGVGNTGELFF. The DNA of the CDR3 is TGTGCCAGCAGCCACGAAATAGCGGGAGTGGGAAACACCGGGGAGCTGTTTTTT.

J is TRBJ1-2 and V is TRBV6-5; 7 bases map to TRBD1. The CDR3 is made up of 15 amino acids. Germline loops: CDR1 MNHEY, CDR2 SVGAGI. The trim removed 3 bases at V and 8 bases at J, leaving 12 bases unmatched. This chain's CDR3 is CASSYTGETFPGYTF. CDR3 bases: TGTGCCAGCAGTTATACAGGGGAAACTTTCCCGGGCTACACCTTC.

CDR3 sequence: CASSHETRQGLGEQFF. The CDR3 DNA reads TGTGCCAGCAGCCACGAGACGAGACAGGGACTAGGGGAGCAGTTCTTC. The rearrangement uses TRBV4-2 and TRBJ2-1; maybe TRBD2 (8 bases). This CDR3 comprises 16 residues. V lost 3 bases and J lost 10, with 22 bases in between. Germline assignment: CDR1 LGHNA and CDR2 YNFKEQ.

This clone came up a few times. The CDR3 nucleotides read TGTGCCAGCAGCTTAGAGGGGGCTACAGGGGATCCTTCCTACGAGCAGTACTTC. Translated: CASSLEGATGDPSYEQYF. The V call is TRBV11-2, the J call TRBJ2-7, with TRBD1 matching over 7 bases. Germline CDR1 is SGHAT and CDR2 is FQNNGV. The J segment lost 1 base and the V segment lost 0 bases, leaving 12 bases of the junction unmatched. The CDR3 spans 18 residues.

This chain joins TRBV19 and TRBJ2-5, with D unresolved. Germline-derived CDR1 and CDR2 are LNHDA and SQIVND (reference sequence). This CDR3 has 14 residues. V lost 2 bases and J 5 bases, leaving 12 bases between the germline ends. The CDR3 nucleotides read TGTGCCAGTAGTATACCCGGGCCTTGGGAGACCCAGTACTTC. Its protein is CASSIPGPWETQYF.

The V gene is TRBV6-1, the J gene TRBJ2-3; 9 bases are a match to TRBD1. With V trimmed by 1 base and J by 5 bases, 1 base remained unmatched. The germline CDR1 and CDR2 sequences are MNHNS and SASEGT. This CDR3 is built from 14 residues. CDR3 in DNA: TGTGCCAGCAGTGAAGAGACAGGGGGAGATACGCAGTATTTT. Translated: CASSEETGGDTQYF.

The rearrangement joins TRBV19 to TRBJ2-7, with D perhaps matching TRBD1 (5 bases). CDR1 and CDR2 (germline): LNHDA, SQIVND (reference sequence). The CDR3 runs 14 residues. V gave up 3 bases and J gave up 3 bases, with 12 bases separating them. The CDR3 is CASSMFVQGYEQYF. CDR3 DNA sequence: TGTGCCAGTAGTATGTTTGTTCAGGGCTACGAGCAGTACTTC.

In DNA form, the CDR3 reads TGTGCCAGTAGTACTGCCGGGATACAGATTACTAATTACACTGAAGCTTTCTTT. Its protein is CASSTAGIQITNYTEAFF. This chain connects TRBV19 to TRBJ1-1; the D is unclear. The CDR3 covers 18 residues. V dropped 4 bases and J dropped 3 bases, with 24 bases sitting between them. The germline gives CDR1 LNHDA, CDR2 SQIVND (reference sequence). The whole variable domain, filled in from reference TRBV19 and TRBJ1-1, reads DGGITQSPKYLFRKEGQNVTLSCEQNLNHDAMYWYRQDPGQGLRLIYYSQIVNDFQKGDIAEGYSVSREKKESFPLTVTSAQKNPTAFYLCASSTAGIQITNYTEAFFGQGTRLTVV.

The chain carries TRBV10-3 and TRBJ2-3; possibly TRBD1 or TRBD2 for D (8 bases each). V lost 2 bases, J lost 1 base, and 16 bases lay in between. CDR1 is ENHRY and CDR2 is SYGVKD in the germline V gene. This CDR3 contains 17 residues. This chain's CDR3 is CAISEPGGGQGTDTQYF. CDR3 nucleotide sequence: TGTGCCATCAGTGAGCCGGGGGGGGGACAGGGCACAGATACGCAGTATTTT.

The chain uses TRBV7-2 and TRBJ2-1; the match to TRBD1 covers 7 bases. The ends lost 5 bases at V and 4 bases at J; junction bases unmatched: 14. This CDR3 comprises 17 residues. Looked up from germline, CDR1 is SGHTA and CDR2 is FQGNSA. CDR3 sequence: CASSHETGDPQYNEQFF. CDR3 in DNA: TGTGCCAGCAGCCACGAAACAGGGGACCCTCAATACAATGAGCAGTTCTTC.

This sequence joins TRBV1 and TRBJ2-6; TRBD2, as called in the table, went unchecked against the DNA. TRBV1 is deemed a pseudogene. The CDR3 sequence is 15 residues long. Written as DNA, the CDR3 is TGCACCAGCAGCACTACACGTAGTCGGGCCAACGTCCTGACTTTC. Amino acid sequence: CTSSTTRSRANVLTF.

V and J are TRBV7-9 and TRBJ1-6, with D tentatively TRBD1 (6 bases). Trimming stripped 5 bases from V and 10 bases from J, with 15 bases between. Germline loops: CDR1 SEHNR, CDR2 FQNEAQ (reference sequence). The CDR3 consists of 14 residues. The CDR3 sequence: CASSPRDTGSPLHF. CDR3 DNA sequence: TGTGCCAGCAGCCCTCGGGACACAGGGTCACCCCTCCACTTT.